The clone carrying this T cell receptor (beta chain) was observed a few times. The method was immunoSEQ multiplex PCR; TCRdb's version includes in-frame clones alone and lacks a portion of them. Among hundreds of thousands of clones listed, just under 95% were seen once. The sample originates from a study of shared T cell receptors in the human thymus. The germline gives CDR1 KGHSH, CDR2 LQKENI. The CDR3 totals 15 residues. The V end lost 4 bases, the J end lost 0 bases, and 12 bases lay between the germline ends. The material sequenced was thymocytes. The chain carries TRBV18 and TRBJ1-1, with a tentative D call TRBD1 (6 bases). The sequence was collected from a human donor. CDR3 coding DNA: TGTGCCAGCTCACTTGAACAGGGTATGAACACTGAAGCTTTCTTT. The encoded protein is CASSLEQGMNTEAFF.